Included here is one TCR beta chain sequence, with context. This CDR3 has 16 amino acids. Deletions cut 1 base from V and 0 bases from J, with 7 bases between. Germline V CDR1 and CDR2: LNHDA, SQIVND (reference sequence). The data originate from a study of blood T cell repertoires in COVID-19. For the study at large: Whether acute or convalescent, the COVID-19 samples came from the United States, Italy and Spain. The cDNA or gDNA used as material had been derived from T cells, B-cell-depleted T cells, or PBMCs.

Original processing notes: Using reference gene primer amplification, nucleated cell counts were estimated. Method: immunoSEQ multiplex PCR; TCRdb's copy keeps in-frame clones and lacks some. The DNA was the basis for D and trimming; V, J and clone size are from that table. Of 150,000 to 200,000 clones in the sample, approximately 90% were seen once. The receptor's source is a woman aged 25 to 39 with active or convalescent COVID-19. V and J are TRBV19 and TRBJ2-6; no clear D. Material for sequencing was peripheral blood. The CDR3 bases are TGTGCCAGTAGTATAGGAGGCCGCTCTGGGGCCAACGTCCTGACTTTC. This translates into CASSIGGRSGANVLTF.